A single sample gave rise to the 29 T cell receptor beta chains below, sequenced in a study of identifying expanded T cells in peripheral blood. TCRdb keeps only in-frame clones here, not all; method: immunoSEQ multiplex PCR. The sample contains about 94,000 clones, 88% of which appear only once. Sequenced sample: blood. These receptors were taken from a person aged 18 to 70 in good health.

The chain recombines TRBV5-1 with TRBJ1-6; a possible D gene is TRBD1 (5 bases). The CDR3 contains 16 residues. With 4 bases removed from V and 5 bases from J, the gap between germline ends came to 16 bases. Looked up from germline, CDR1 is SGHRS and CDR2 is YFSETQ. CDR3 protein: CASSPPRRGDNSPLHF. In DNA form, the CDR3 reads TGCGCCAGCAGCCCCCCACGTAGAGGGGATAATTCACCCCTCCACTTT.

CDR3 DNA: TGTGCCAGCAGTTACTCGAGGACAACTAATGAAAAACTGTTTTTT. This gives the protein CASSYSRTTNEKLFF. The chain recombines TRBV6-5 with TRBJ1-4; no definite D call. The germline CDR1 and CDR2 sequences are MNHEY and SVGAGI. The CDR3 is 15 amino acids. Between the trimmed V and J ends, which lost 0 bases and 0 bases, there was a span of 5 bases.

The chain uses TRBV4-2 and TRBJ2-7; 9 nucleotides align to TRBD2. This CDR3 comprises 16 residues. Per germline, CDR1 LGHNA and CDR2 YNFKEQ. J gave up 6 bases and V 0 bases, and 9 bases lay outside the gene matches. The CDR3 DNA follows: TGTGCCAGCAGCCAAGATGCGAGCGGGGGGTGGGGCGAGCAGTACTTC. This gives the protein CASSQDASGGWGEQYF.

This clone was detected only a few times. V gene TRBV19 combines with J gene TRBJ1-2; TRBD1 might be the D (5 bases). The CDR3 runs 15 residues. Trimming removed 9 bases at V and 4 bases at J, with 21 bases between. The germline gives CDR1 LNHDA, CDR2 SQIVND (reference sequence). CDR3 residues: CASEGGAGLGYGYTF. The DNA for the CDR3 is TGTGCCAGCGAGGGAGGAGCAGGGTTAGGCTATGGCTACACCTTC.

This CDR3 is CAISESPPGTGNGYTF. CDR3 nucleotide sequence: TGTGCCATCAGTGAGTCGCCTCCTGGGACAGGGAATGGCTACACCTTC. J is TRBJ1-2 and V is TRBV10-3; 9 nucleotides line up with TRBD1. Germline CDR1 is ENHRY and CDR2 is SYGVKD. V lost 0 bases, J lost 6 bases, and 8 bases stayed unmatched. The CDR3 covers 16 residues.

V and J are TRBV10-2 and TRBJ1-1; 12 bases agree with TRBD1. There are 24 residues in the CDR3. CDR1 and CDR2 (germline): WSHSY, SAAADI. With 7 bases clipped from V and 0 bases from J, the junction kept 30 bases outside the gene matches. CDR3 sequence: CASKLVGTGGWKYKRQHLNTEAFF. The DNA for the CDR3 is TGCGCCAGCAAGCTTGTAGGGACAGGGGGCTGGAAGTACAAGCGCCAGCATTTGAACACTGAAGCTTTCTTT.

CDR3 in DNA: TGTGCCATCAGTGAGTTGCCAGGGGCTGAGACTGAAGCTTTCTTT. Translated: CAISELPGAETEAFF. V gene TRBV10-3 combines with J gene TRBJ1-1; perhaps TRBD1 as D (6 bases). This CDR3 is built from 15 residues. CDR1 is ENHRY and CDR2 is SYGVKD in the germline V gene. V lost 1 base and J 5 bases, leaving 14 bases between the germline ends.

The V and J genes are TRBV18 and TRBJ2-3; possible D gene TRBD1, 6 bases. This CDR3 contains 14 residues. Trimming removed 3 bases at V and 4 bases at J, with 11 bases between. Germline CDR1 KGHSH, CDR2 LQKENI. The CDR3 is CASSPLQGSDTQYF. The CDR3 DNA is TGTGCCAGCTCACCGTTACAGGGCTCAGATACGCAGTATTTT. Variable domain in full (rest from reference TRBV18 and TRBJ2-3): NAGVMQNPRHLVRRRGQEARLRCSPMKGHSHVYWYRQLPEEGLKFMVYLQKENIIDESGMPKERFSAEFPKEGPSILRIQQVVRGDSAAYFCASSPLQGSDTQYFGPGTRLTVL.

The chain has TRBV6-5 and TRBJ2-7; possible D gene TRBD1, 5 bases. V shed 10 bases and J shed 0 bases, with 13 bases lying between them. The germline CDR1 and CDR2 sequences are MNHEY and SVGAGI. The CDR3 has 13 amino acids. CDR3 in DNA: TGTGCCACTTCCGACAGAAACTCCTACGAGCAGTACTTC. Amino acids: CATSDRNSYEQYF.

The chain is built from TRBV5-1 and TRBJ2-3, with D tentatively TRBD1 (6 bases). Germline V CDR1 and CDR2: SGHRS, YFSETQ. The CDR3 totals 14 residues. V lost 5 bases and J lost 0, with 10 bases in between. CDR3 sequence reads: CASRKGVSTDTQYF. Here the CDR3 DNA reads TGCGCCAGCAGGAAGGGGGTTAGCACAGATACGCAGTATTTT. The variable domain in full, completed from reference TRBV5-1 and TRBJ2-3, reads KAGVTQTPRYLIKTRGQQVTLSCSPISGHRSVSWYQQTPGQGLQFLFEYFSETQRNKGNFPGRFSGRQFSNSRSEMNVSTLELGDSALYLCASRKGVSTDTQYFGPGTRLTVL.

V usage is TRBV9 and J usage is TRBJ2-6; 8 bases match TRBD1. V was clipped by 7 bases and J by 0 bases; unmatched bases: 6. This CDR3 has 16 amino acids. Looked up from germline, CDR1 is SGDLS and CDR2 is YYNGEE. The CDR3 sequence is CASSGTGPSGANVLTF. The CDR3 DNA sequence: TGTGCCAGCTCGGGGACAGGCCCCTCTGGGGCCAACGTCCTGACTTTC.

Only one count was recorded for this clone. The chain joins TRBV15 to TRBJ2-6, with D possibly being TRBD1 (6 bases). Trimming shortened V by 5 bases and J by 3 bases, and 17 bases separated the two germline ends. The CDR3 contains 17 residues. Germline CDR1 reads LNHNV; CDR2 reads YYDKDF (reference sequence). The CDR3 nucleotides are TGTGCCACCAGCCGAGGGGCAGGGGATATTGGGGCCAACGTCCTGACTTTC. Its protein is CATSRGAGDIGANVLTF.

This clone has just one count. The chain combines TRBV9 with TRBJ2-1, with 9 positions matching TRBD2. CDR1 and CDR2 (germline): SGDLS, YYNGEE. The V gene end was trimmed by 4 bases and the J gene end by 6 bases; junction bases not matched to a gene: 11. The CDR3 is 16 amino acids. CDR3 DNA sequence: TGTGCCAGCAGCTCTCAACCCGGACTAGCGCGCAATGAGCAGTTCTTC. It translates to CASSSQPGLARNEQFF. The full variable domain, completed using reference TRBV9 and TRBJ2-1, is DSGVTQTPKHLITATGQRVTLRCSPRSGDLSVYWYQQSLDQGLQFLIQYYNGEERAKGNILERFSAQQFPDLHSELNLSSLELGDSALYFCASSSQPGLARNEQFFGPGTRLTVL.

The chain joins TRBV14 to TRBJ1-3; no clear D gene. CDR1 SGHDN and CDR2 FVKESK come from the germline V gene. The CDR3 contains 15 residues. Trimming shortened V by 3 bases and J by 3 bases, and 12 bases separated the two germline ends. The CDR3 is CASSQQHGIGNTIYF. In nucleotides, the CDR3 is TGTGCCAGCAGCCAGCAGCATGGGATTGGAAACACCATATATTTT.

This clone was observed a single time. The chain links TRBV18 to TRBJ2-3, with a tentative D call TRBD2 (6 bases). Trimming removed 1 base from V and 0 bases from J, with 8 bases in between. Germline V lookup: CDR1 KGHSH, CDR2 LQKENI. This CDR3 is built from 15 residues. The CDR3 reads CASSPRGGSTDTQYF. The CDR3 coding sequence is TGTGCCAGCTCACCACGGGGAGGAAGCACAGATACGCAGTATTTT.

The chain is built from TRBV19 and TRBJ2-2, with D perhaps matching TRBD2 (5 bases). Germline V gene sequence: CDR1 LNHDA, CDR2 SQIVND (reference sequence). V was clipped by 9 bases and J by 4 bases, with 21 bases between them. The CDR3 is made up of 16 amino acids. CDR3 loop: CASRLPLQAGTGELFF. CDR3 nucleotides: TGTGCCAGCAGGCTACCTCTCCAGGCGGGCACCGGGGAGCTGTTTTTT. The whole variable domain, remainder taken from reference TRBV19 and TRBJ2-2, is DGGITQSPKYLFRKEGQNVTLSCEQNLNHDAMYWYRQDPGQGLRLIYYSQIVNDFQKGDIAEGYSVSREKKESFPLTVTSAQKNPTAFYLCASRLPLQAGTGELFFGEGSRLTVL.

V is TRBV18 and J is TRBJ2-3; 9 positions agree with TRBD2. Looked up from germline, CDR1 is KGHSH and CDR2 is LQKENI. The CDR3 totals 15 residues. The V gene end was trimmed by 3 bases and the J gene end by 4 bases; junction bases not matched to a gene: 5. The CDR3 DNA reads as TGTGCCAGCTCACCGAGTAGCGGGGGCGCAGATACGCAGTATTTT. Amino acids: CASSPSSGGADTQYF.

CDR3 DNA sequence: TGTGCCAGCAGCCCAGTGGGGACAAGGAACACTGAAGCTTTCTTT. This codes for CASSPVGTRNTEAFF. This chain joins TRBV5-6 and TRBJ1-1, with a possible D match to TRBD1 (6 bases). V was shortened by 4 bases and J by 1 base, with 14 bases between the two germline ends. The CDR3 sequence is 15 residues long. The germline CDR1 and CDR2 sequences are SGHDT and YYEEEE.

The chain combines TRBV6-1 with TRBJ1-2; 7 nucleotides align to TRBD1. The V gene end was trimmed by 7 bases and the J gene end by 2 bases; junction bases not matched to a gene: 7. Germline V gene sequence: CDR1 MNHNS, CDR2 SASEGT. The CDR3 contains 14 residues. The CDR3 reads CASTLGGGNYGYTF. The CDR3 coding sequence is TGTGCCAGCACCCTAGGGGGCGGAAACTATGGCTACACCTTC.

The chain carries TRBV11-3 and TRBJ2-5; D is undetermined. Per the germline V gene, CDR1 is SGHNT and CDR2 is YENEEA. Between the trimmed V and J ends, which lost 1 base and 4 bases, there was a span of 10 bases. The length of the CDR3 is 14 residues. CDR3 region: CASSLGKGSETQYF. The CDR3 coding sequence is TGTGCCAGCAGCTTAGGGAAGGGCTCAGAGACCCAGTACTTC.

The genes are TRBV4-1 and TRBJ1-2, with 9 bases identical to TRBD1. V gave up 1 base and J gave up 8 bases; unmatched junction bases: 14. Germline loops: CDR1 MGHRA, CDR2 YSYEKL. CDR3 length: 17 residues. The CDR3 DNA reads TGCGCCAGCAGCCAAGTTACAGGGGGCGCCCATATAAAGGGCTACACCTTC. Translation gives CASSQVTGGAHIKGYTF.

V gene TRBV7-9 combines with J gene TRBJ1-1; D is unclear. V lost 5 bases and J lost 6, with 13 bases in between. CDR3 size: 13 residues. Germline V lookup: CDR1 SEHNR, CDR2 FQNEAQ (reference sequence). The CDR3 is CASSANPDAEAFF. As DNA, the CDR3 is TGTGCCAGCAGCGCCAACCCGGACGCTGAAGCTTTCTTT.

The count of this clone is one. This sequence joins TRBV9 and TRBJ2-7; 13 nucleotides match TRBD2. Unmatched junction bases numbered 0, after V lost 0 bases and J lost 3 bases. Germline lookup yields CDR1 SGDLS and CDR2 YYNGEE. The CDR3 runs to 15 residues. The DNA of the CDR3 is TGTGCCAGCAGCGTAGGGACTAGCGGGAGCTACGAGCAGTACTTC. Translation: CASSVGTSGSYEQYF.

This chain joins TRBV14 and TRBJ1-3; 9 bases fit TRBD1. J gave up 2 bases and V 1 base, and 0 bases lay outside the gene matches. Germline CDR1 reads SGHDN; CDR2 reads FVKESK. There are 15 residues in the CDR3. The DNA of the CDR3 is TGTGCCAGCAGCCAAGGACAGGGGGCTGGAAACACCATATATTTT. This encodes CASSQGQGAGNTIYF. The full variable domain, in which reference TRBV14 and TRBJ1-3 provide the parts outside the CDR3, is EAGVTQFPSHSVIEKGQTVTLRCDPISGHDNLYWYRRVMGKEIKFLLHFVKESKQDESGMPNNRFLAERTGGTYSTLKVQPAELEDSGVYFCASSQGQGAGNTIYFGEGSWLTVV.

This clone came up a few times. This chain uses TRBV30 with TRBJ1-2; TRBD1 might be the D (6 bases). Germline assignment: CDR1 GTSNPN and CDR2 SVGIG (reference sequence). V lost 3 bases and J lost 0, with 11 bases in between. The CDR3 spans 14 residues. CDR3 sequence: CAWSRDTSNYGYTF. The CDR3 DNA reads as TGTGCCTGGAGCCGGGACACCTCTAACTATGGCTACACCTTC.

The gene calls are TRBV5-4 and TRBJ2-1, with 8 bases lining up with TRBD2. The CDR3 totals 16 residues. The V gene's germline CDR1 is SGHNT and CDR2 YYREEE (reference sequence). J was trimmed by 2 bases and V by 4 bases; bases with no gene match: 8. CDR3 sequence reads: CASSPNLAGTYNEQFF. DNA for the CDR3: TGTGCCAGCAGCCCTAACTTAGCGGGAACCTACAATGAGCAGTTCTTC.

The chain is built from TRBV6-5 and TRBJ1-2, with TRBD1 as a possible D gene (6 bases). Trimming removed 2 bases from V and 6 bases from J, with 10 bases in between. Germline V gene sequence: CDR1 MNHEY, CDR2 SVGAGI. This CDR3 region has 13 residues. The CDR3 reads CASSYASGDGYTF. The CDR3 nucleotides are TGTGCCAGCAGTTACGCTTCAGGGGATGGCTACACCTTC.

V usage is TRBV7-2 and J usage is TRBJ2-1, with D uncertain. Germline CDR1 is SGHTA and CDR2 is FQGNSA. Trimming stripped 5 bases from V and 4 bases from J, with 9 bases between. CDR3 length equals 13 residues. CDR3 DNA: TGTGCCAGCAGCGCCGAGCTATACAATGAGCAGTTCTTC. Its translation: CASSAELYNEQFF. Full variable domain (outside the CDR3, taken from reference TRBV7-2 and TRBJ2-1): GAGVSQSPSNKVTEKGKDVELRCDPISGHTALYWYRQSLGQGLEFLIYFQGNSAPDKSGLPSDRFSAERTGGSVSTLTIQRTQQEDSAVYLCASSAELYNEQFFGPGTRLTVL.

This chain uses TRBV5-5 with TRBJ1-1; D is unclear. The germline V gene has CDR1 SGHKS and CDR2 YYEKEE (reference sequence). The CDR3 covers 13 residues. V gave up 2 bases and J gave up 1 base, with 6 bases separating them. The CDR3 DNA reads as TGTGCCAGCAGCTTCAGTCCGAACACTGAAGCTTTCTTT. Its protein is CASSFSPNTEAFF.